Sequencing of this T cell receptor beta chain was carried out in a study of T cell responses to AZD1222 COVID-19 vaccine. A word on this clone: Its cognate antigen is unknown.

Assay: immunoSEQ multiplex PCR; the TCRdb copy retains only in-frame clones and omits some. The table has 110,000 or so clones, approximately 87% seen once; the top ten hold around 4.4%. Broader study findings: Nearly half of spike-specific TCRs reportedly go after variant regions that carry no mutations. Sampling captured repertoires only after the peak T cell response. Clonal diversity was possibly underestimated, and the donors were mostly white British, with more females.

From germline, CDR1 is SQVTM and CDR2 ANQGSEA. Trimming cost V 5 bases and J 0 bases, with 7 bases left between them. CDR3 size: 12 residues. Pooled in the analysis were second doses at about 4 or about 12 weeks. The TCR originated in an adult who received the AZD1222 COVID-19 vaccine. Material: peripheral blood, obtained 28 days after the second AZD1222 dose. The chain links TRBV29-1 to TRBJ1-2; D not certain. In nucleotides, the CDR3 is TGCAGCGTTAGCACGGCTAACTATGGCTACACCTTC. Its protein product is CSVSTANYGYTF.